Shown below are 9 T cell receptor beta chains from a single sample sequenced in a study of blood T cells in healthy people across ages (dated by TCRdb to between 2014 and 2016). Library preparation used 5' RACE. Data came from an Illumina HiSeq 2500. The second PCR ran for roughly 7 to 12 cycles and used a J-beta primer mix along with a sample-barcoded 5' primer. TCRdb ran its own pipeline on the public reads, namely fastp trimming at Q25 and MiXCR clone calling, and kept in-frame beta chains. Every CDR3 protein is listed once, alongside the most common genes and DNA of its rows. Across this sample there are 1.5 million or so distinct CDR3 sequences, with approximately 42% seen only once. Just over 4% of the sample is taken by the ten largest. Sequencing was done on a sample of blood. The receptor set was obtained from a woman between 18 and 29 years old in good health.

The gene calls are TRBV9 and TRBJ1-5; D remains unclear. The CDR3 contains 14 residues. CDR1 and CDR2 from the germline V gene are SGDLS and YYNGEE. The V gene lost 2 bases and the J gene lost 1 base, with 7 bases spanning the gap. The CDR3 protein is CASSVGKSNQPQHF. The CDR3 bases are TGTGCCAGCAGCGTGGGGAAAAGCAATCAGCCCCAGCATTTT. Based on the CDR3 plus reference TRBV9 and TRBJ1-5, the full variable domain is DSGVTQTPKHLITATGQRVTLRCSPRSGDLSVYWYQQSLDQGLQFLIQYYNGEERAKGNILERFSAQQFPDLHSELNLSSLELGDSALYFCASSVGKSNQPQHFGDGTRLSIL.

The chain is built from TRBV7-2 and TRBJ2-7; no reliable D call. CDR3 size: 14 residues. V lost 1 base and J lost 1, with 8 bases in between. The germline CDR1 and CDR2 sequences are SGHTA and FQGNSA. CDR3 in amino acids: CASSLDNLSYEQYF. For the CDR3, the DNA is TGTGCCAGCAGCTTAGACAACTTATCCTACGAGCAGTACTTC.

This clonotype occurred a few times. The chain recombines TRBV28 with TRBJ1-1; D remains ambiguous. Germline CDR1 MDHEN, CDR2 SYDVKM. Trimming removed 7 bases at V and 1 base at J, with 19 bases between. The CDR3 consists of 16 residues. In DNA form, the CDR3 reads TGTGCCAGCATCGGAAGCGTAGGCGCTACGAACACTGAAGCTTTCTTT. Encoded protein: CASIGSVGATNTEAFF.

The chain carries TRBV9 and TRBJ2-3, with TRBD2 identical over 9 bases. V lost 4 bases, J lost 1 base, and 7 bases stayed unmatched. Germline CDR1 and CDR2: SGDLS and YYNGEE. The CDR3 loop spans 16 amino acids. CDR3 amino acids: CASSNRASGGTDTQYF. CDR3 in DNA: TGTGCCAGCAGCAACAGAGCTAGCGGGGGCACAGATACGCAGTATTTT.

This clonotype showed up just a few times. V gene TRBV29-1 combines with J gene TRBJ1-2; D may be TRBD1 (6 bases). V lost 3 bases and J lost 4, with 15 bases in between. CDR3 size: 14 residues. Germline lookup yields CDR1 SQVTM and CDR2 ANQGSEA. CDR3 coding DNA: TGCAGCGTTGATGGATACAGGGCGAGCTATGGCTACACCTTC. It specifies CSVDGYRASYGYTF.

V gene TRBV7-8 combines with J gene TRBJ1-1, with a tentative D call TRBD1 (6 bases). CDR1 is SGHVS, CDR2 FQNEAQ, per germline. V lost 0 bases, J lost 5 bases, and 13 bases lay in between. The CDR3 extends over 15 amino acids. CDR3 loop: CASSLAAGAKTEAFF. CDR3 DNA sequence: TGTGCCAGCAGCTTAGCGGCGGGGGCTAAGACTGAAGCTTTCTTT.

Only one count was recorded for this clonotype. The rearrangement links TRBV7-9 to TRBJ1-2; D remains ambiguous. Germline loops: CDR1 SEHNR, CDR2 FQNEAQ (reference sequence). The CDR3 runs 13 residues. Trimming left V 4 bases short and J 8 bases short, with 14 bases between. In DNA, the CDR3 is TGTGCCAGCAGCTCCTCCGCCCCGGAGGGCTACACCTTC. As protein: CASSSSAPEGYTF.

The J gene is TRBJ2-2, the V gene TRBV20-1, with 9 bases matching TRBD1. This CDR3 region has 16 residues. The germline gives CDR1 DFQATT, CDR2 SNEGSKA (reference sequence). Trimming cost V 2 bases and J 7 bases; bases outside gene matches: 11. CDR3 in amino acids: CSARKNPGTGNGELFF. CDR3 DNA: TGCAGTGCTAGAAAAAATCCCGGGACAGGGAACGGGGAGCTGTTTTTT.

This clonotype has ten or more counts. The chain joins TRBV7-9 to TRBJ2-3; D gene uncertain. CDR1 is SEHNR, CDR2 FQNEAQ, per germline (reference sequence). The CDR3 loop spans 13 amino acids. The ends were cut back, 5 bases at V and 2 bases at J, with 8 bases in the middle. CDR3 nucleotides: TGTGCCAGCAGCCCCGCTCTCACAGATACGCAGTATTTT. It is translated as CASSPALTDTQYF. The entire variable domain, with the rest obtained from reference TRBV7-9 and TRBJ2-3, is as follows: DTGVSQNPRHKITKRGQNVTFRCDPISEHNRLYWYRQTLGQGPEFLTYFQNEAQLEKSRLLSDRFSAERPKGSFSTLEIQRTEQGDSAMYLCASSPALTDTQYFGPGTRLTVL.